This T cell receptor beta chain was sequenced in a study of cytomegalovirus exposure and HLA in healthy donors. Note on this clone: Its specificity is not known. This CDR3 is also generated by other DNA sequences in the sample.

Overall study results and limits: Solely CMV serostatus was available to characterize immune exposure. Association of under 20,000 TCR beta sequences with HLA alleles was found at 0.05 false discovery rate in a later analysis.

V lost 1 base and J lost 3, with 6 bases in between. CDR1 and CDR2 (germline): SGDLS, YYNGEE. There are 13 residues in the CDR3. PCR used 60 Vbeta primers and 13 Jbeta primers. Libraries were prepared by immunoSEQ multiplex PCR; TCRdb keeps only in-frame clonotypes and omits some of them. In the table there are around 140,000 clones, 75% to 90% of which are singletons. This receptor was identified in a young woman in good health and CMV-seronegative. The V gene is TRBV9, the J gene TRBJ2-3; TRBD1 is a possible D gene (5 bases). Sequences were obtained from PBMCs. The CDR3 sequence is CASSVQGTDTQYF. The CDR3 DNA follows: TGTGCCAGCAGCGTACAGGGAACAGATACGCAGTATTTT. Full variable domain (outside the CDR3, taken from reference TRBV9 and TRBJ2-3): DSGVTQTPKHLITATGQRVTLRCSPRSGDLSVYWYQQSLDQGLQFLIQYYNGEERAKGNILERFSAQQFPDLHSELNLSSLELGDSALYFCASSVQGTDTQYFGPGTRLTVL.